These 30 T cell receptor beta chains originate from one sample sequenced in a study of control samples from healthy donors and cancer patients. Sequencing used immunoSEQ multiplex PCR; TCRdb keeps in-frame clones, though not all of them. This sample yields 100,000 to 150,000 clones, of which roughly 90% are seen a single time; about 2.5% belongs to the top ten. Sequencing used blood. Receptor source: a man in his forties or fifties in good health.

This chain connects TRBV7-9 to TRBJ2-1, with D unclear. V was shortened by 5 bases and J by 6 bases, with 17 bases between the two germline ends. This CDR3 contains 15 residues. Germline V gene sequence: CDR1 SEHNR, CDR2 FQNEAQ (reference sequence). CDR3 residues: CASSRTGSPFNEQFF. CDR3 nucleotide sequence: TGTGCCAGCAGCAGAACCGGGTCCCCGTTCAATGAGCAGTTCTTC.

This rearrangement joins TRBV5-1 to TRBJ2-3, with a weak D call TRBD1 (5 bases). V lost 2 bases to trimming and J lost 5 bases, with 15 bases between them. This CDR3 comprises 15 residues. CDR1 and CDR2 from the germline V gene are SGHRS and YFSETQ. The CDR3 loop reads CASSFGSGSGDTQYF. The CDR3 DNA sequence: TGCGCCAGCAGCTTCGGTTCAGGGTCAGGAGATACGCAGTATTTT.

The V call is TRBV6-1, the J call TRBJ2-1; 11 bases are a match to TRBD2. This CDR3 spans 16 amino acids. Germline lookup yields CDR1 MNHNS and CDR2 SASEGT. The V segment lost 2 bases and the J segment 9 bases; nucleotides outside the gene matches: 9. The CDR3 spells CASSETVSGGASEQFF. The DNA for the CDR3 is TGTGCCAGCAGTGAAACGGTTAGCGGGGGGGCCTCTGAGCAGTTCTTC.

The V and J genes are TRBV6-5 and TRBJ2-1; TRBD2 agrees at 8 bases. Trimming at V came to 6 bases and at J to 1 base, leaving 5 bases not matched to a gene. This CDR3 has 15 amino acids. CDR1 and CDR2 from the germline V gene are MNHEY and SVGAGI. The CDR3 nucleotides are TGTGCCAGCAGATTAGCGGGGTCGTCCTACAATGAGCAGTTCTTC. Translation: CASRLAGSSYNEQFF.

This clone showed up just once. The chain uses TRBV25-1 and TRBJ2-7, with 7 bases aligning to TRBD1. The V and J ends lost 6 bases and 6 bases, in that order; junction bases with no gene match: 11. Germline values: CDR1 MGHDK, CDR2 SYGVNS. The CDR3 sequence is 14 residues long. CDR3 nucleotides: TGTGCCAGCAGCCGGACCGGGACAGTTCCCGAGCAGTACTTC. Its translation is CASSRTGTVPEQYF.

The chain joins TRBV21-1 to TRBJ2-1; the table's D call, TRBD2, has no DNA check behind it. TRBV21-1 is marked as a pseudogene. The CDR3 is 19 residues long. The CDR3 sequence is CASSKAPDIAGANYNEQFF. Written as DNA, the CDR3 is TGTGCCAGCAGCAAAGCGCCGGACATAGCGGGGGCCAACTACAATGAGCAGTTCTTC.

The CDR3 DNA follows: TGTGCCACCGGGCAGGGGCGCTCTTCAGACTACACCTTC. This translates into CATGQGRSSDYTF. V and J are TRBV6-5 and TRBJ1-2; possibly TRBD1 for D (6 bases). Trimming pared 10 bases from V and 10 bases from J, leaving 22 bases between. Germline V lookup: CDR1 MNHEY, CDR2 SVGAGI. The CDR3 is 13 residues long.

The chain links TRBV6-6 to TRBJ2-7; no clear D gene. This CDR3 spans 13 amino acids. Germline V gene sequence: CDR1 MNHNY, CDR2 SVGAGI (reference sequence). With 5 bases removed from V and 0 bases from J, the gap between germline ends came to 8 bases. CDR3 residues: CASSDLPSYEQYF. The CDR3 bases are TGTGCCAGCAGTGATCTACCCTCCTACGAGCAGTACTTC.

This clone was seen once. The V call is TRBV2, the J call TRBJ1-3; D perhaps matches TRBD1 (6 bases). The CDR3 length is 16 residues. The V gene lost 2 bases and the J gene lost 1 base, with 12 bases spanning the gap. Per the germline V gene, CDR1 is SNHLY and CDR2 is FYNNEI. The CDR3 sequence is CASSENREGSGNTIYF. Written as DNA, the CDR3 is TGTGCCAGCAGTGAAAACAGGGAGGGATCTGGAAACACCATATATTTT.

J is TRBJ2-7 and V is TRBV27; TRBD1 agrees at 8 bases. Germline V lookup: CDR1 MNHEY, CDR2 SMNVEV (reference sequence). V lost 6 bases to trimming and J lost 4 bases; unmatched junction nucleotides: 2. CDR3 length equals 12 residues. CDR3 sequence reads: CASRGQVYEQYF. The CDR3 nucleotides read TGTGCCAGCAGGGGACAGGTATACGAGCAGTACTTC.

In nucleotides, the CDR3 is TGTGCCACCAGTGATTCGGGACTAGCGGGGGGAACCACAGATACGCAGTATTTT. This translates into CATSDSGLAGGTTDTQYF. The V and J genes are TRBV24-1 and TRBJ2-3, with TRBD2 matching over 15 bases. The CDR3 is 18 residues long. With V trimmed by 2 bases and J by 2 bases, 4 bases remained unmatched. The germline gives CDR1 KGHDR, CDR2 SFDVKD.

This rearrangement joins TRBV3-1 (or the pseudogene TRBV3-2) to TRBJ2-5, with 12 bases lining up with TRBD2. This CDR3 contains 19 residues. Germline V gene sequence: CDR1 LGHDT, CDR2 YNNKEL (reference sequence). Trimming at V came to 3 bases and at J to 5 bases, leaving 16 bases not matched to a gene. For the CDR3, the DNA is TGTGCCAGCAGCCATACCACGACTAGCGGGGGAACTTCGATGGAGACCCAGTACTTC. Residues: CASSHTTTSGGTSMETQYF.

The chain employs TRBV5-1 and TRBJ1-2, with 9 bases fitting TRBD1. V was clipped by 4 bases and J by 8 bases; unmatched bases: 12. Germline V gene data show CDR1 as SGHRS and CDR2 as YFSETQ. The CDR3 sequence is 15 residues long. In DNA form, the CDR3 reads TGCGCCAGCAGCCGGATACCGGGACAGGGAACCGGCTACACCTTC. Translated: CASSRIPGQGTGYTF.

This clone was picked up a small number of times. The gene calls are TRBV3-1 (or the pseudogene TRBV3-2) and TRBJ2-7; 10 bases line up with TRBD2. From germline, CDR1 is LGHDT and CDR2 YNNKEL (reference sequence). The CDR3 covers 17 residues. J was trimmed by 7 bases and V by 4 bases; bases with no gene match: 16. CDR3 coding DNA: TGTGCCAGCAGCCCCATACTAACGCCGGGACTAGCGACGGAGCAGTACTTC. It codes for CASSPILTPGLATEQYF.

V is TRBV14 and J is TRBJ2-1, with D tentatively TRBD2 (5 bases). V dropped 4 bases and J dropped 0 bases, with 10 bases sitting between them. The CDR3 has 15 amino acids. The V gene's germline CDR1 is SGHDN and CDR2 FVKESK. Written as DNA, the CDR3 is TGTGCCAGCAGCCGGGTAGGGAGCTCCTACAATGAGCAGTTCTTC. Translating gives CASSRVGSSYNEQFF.

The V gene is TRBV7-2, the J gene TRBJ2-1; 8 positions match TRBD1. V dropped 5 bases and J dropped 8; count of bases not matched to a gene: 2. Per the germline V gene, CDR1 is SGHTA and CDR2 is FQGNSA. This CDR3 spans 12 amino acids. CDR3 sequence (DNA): TGTGCCAGCAGCGGGACAGGACATGAGCAGTTCTTC. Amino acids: CASSGTGHEQFF. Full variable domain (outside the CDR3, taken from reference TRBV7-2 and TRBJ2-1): GAGVSQSPSNKVTEKGKDVELRCDPISGHTALYWYRQSLGQGLEFLIYFQGNSAPDKSGLPSDRFSAERTGGSVSTLTIQRTQQEDSAVYLCASSGTGHEQFFGPGTRLTVL.

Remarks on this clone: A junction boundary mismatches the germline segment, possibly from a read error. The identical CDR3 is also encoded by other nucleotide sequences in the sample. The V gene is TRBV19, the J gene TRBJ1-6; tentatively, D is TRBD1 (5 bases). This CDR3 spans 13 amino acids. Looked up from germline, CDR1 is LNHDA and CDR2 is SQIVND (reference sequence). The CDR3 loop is CASSTGTPSPLHF. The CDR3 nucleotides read TGTGCTAGTAGTACGGGGACTCCTTCACCCCTCCACTTT.

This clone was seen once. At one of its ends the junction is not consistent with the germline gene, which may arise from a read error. CDR3 sequence: CASSLASGQGYNSPLHF. The CDR3 DNA reads as TGTGCCAGCAGCCTAGCGTCGGGACAGGGATATAATTCACCCCTCCACTTT. This chain uses TRBV11-1 with TRBJ1-6; 9 positions agree with TRBD1. This CDR3 spans 17 amino acids. CDR1 is SGHAT and CDR2 is FQDESV in the germline V gene (reference sequence).

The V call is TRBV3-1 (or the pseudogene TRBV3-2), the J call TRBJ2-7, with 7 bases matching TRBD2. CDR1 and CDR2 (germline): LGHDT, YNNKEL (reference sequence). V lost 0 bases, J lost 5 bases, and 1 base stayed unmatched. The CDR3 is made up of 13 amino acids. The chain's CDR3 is CASSQDRGDEQYF. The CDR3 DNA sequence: TGTGCCAGCAGCCAAGATCGGGGGGACGAGCAGTACTTC.

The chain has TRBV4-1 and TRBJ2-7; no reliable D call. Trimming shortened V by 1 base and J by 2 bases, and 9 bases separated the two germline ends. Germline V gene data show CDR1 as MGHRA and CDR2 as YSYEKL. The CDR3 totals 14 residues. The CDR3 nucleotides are TGCGCCAGCAGCCAAGTTCCTGGACCCTACGAGCAGTACTTC. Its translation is CASSQVPGPYEQYF.

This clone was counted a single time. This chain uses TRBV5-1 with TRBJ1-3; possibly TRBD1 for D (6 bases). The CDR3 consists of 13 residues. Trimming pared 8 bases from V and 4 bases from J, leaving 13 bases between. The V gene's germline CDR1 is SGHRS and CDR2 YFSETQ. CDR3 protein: CASKGGDGNTIYF. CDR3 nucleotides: TGCGCCAGTAAAGGGGGGGACGGAAACACCATATATTTT.

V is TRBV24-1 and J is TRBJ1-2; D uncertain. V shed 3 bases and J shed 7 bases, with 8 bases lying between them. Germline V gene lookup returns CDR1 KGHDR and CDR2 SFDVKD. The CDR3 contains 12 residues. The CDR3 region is CATSDAVSGYTF. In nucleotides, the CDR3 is TGTGCCACCAGTGATGCTGTCTCTGGCTACACCTTC.

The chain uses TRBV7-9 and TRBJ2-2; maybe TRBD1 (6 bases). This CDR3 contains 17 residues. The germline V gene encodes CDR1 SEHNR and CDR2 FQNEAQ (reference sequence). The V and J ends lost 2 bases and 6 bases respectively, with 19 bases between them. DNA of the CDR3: TGTGCCAGCAGCTTAAACCAGGGGCTTTTTTTCCCCGGGGAGCTGTTTTTT. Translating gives CASSLNQGLFFPGELFF.

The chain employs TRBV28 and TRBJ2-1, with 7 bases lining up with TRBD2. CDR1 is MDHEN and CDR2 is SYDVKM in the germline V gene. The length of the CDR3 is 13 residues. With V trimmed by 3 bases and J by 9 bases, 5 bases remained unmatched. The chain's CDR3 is CASSLTSSREQFF. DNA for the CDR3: TGTGCCAGCAGTTTGACTAGCAGCCGTGAGCAGTTCTTC.

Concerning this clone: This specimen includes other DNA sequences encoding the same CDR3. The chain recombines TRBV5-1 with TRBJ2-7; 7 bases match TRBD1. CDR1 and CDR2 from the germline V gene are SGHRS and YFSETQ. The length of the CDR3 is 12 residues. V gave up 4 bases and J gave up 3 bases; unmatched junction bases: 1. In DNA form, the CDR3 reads TGCGCCAGCAGCCCAGGGGGCTACGAGCAGTACTTC. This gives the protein CASSPGGYEQYF.

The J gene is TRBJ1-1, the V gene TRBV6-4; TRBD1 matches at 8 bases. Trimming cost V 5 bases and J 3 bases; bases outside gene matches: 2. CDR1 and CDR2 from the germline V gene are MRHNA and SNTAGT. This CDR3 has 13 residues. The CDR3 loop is CASSNRGDTEAFF. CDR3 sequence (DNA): TGTGCCAGCAGTAACAGGGGGGACACTGAAGCTTTCTTT.

Here the CDR3 reads CAWSLGQFGQETQYF. The CDR3 nucleotides are TGTGCCTGGAGTTTAGGACAGTTTGGCCAAGAGACCCAGTACTTC. V and J are TRBV30 and TRBJ2-5; D is perhaps TRBD1 (6 bases). CDR3 length equals 15 residues. Germline CDR1 and CDR2: GTSNPN and SVGIG (reference sequence). The ends were cut back, 2 bases at V and 1 base at J, with 14 bases in the middle.

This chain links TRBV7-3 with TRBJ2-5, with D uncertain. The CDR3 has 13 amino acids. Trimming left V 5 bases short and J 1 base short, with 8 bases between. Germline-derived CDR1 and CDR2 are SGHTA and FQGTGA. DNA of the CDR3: TGTGCCAGCAGCCGGGCCCCCCAAGAGACCCAGTACTTC. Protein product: CASSRAPQETQYF.

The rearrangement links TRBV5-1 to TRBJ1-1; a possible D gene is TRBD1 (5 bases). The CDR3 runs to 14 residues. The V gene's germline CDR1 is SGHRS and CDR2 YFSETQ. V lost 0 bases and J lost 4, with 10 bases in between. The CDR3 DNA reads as TGCGCCAGCAGCTTGGAGGGGCAGTTCACTGAAGCTTTCTTT. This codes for CASSLEGQFTEAFF.

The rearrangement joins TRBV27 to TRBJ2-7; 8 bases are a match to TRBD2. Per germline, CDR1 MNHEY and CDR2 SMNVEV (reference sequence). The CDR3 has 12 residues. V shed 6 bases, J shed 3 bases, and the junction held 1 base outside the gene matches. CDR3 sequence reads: CASRTSVYEQYF. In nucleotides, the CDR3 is TGTGCCAGCAGGACTAGCGTCTACGAGCAGTACTTC.